This T cell receptor beta chain was documented in a study of shared clonotypes between healthy human individuals. On the study more broadly: Donors consisted of a couple of women and a few men between 18 and 49.

V lost 7 bases to trimming and J lost 2 bases; unmatched junction nucleotides: 6. The CDR3 is made up of 16 amino acids. Germline-derived CDR1 and CDR2 are MNHEY and SMNVEV (reference sequence). Selected positively for CCR7 and CD45RO-negative, naive CD8 cells excluded terminally differentiated effector memory CD45RA+ cells. Comments on this clone: Its antigen is not known.

Study-level points and caveats: What naive subsets generally showed was a larger estimated richness than memory subsets showed. Generation probabilities of non-shared clonotypes were lower (relative to those shared by all four donors).

TCRdb's copy holds only in-frame clones and misses some; the assay was immunoSEQ multiplex PCR. The sample contains around 2.1 million clones, 85% to 95% of which appear only once. The chain uses TRBV27 and TRBJ2-1; 12 nucleotides line up with TRBD2. The TCR was taken from a man aged 18 to 35 in good health. Some clones in this sample may be carry-over from other donors' samples. Sequenced material: naive CD8+ T cells from PBMCs. The CDR3 DNA reads TGTGCCAGCACGACTAGCGGGAGAATTCCCTACAATGAGCAGTTCTTC. Protein sequence: CASTTSGRIPYNEQFF.